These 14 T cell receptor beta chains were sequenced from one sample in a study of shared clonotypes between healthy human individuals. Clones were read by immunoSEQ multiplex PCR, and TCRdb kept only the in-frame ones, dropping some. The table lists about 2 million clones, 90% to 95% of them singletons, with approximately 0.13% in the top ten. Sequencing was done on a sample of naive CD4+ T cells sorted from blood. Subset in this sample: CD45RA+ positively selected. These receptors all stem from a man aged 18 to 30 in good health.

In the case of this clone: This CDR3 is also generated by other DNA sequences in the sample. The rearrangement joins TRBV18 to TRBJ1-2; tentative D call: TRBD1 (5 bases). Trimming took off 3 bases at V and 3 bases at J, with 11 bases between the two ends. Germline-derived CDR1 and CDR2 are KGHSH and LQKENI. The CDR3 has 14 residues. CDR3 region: CASSPPRGDYGYTF. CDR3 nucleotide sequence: TGTGCCAGCTCACCCCCGAGGGGTGACTATGGCTACACCTTC.

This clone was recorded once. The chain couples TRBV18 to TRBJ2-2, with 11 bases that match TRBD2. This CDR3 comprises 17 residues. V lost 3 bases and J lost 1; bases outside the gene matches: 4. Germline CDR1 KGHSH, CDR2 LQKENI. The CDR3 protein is CASSPFGLAGNTGELFF. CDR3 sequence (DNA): TGTGCCAGCTCACCGTTCGGACTAGCGGGGAACACCGGGGAGCTGTTTTTT.

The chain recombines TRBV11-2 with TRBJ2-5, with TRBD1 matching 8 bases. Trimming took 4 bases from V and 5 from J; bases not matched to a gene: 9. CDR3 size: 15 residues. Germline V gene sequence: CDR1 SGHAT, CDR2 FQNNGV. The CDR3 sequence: CASSSRGLVTETQYF. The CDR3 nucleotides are TGTGCCAGCAGCTCCAGGGGGCTCGTGACGGAGACCCAGTACTTC.

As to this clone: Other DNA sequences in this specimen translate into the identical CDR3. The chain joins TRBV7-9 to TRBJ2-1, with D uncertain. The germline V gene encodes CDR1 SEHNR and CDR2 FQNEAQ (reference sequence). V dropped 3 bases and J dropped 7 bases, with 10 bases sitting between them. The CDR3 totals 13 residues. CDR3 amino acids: CASSLGQSNEQFF. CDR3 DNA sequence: TGTGCCAGCAGCTTGGGTCAGTCTAATGAGCAGTTCTTC.

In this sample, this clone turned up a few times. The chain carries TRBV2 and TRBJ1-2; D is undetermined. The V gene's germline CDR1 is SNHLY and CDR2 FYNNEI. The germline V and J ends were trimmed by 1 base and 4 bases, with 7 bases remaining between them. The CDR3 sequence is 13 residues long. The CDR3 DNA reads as TGTGCCAGCAGTGAAGGGGTCGGCTATGGCTACACCTTC. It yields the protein CASSEGVGYGYTF.

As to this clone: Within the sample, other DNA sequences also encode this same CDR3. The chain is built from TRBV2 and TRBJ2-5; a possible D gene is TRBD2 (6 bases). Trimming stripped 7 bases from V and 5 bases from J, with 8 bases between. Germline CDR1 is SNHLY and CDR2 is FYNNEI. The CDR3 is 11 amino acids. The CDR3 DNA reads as TGTGCCAGCACAGGAGGGGAGACCCAGTACTTC. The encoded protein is CASTGGETQYF.

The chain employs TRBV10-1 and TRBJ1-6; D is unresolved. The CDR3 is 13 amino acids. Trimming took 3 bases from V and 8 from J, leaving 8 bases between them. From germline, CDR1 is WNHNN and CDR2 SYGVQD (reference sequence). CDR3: CASSDSEHSPLHF. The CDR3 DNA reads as TGCGCCAGCAGTGATTCCGAGCATTCACCCCTCCACTTT.

The CDR3 spells CASSSPQLAGAYNEQFF. The CDR3 DNA follows: TGTGCCAGCAGCTCACCCCAACTAGCGGGAGCTTACAATGAGCAGTTCTTC. J is TRBJ2-1 and V is TRBV7-6; 11 nucleotides match TRBD2. CDR3 length equals 17 residues. Trimming at V came to 4 bases and at J to 4 bases, leaving 9 bases not matched to a gene. CDR1 and CDR2 (germline): SGHVS, FNYEAQ. The full variable domain, its missing parts supplied by reference TRBV7-6 and TRBJ2-1, is GAGVSQSPRYKVTKRGQDVALRCDPISGHVSLYWYRQALGQGPEFLTYFNYEAQQDKSGLPNDRFSAERPEGSISTLTIQRTEQRDSAMYRCASSSPQLAGAYNEQFFGPGTRLTVL.

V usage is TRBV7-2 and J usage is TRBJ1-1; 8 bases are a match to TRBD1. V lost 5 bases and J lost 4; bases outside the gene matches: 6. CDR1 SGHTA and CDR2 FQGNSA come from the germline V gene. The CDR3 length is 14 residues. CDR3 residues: CASSPTGVTTEAFF. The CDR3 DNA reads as TGTGCCAGCAGCCCGACAGGGGTTACCACTGAAGCTTTCTTT.

The CDR3 loop is CASSLGVASSYNSPLHF. The CDR3 region has the DNA TGTGCCAGCAGCTTAGGAGTAGCTAGCTCCTATAATTCACCCCTCCACTTT. The chain has TRBV7-2 and TRBJ1-6; D remains ambiguous. Deletions cut 1 base from V and 0 bases from J, with 10 bases between. CDR1 is SGHTA and CDR2 is FQGNSA in the germline V gene. CDR3 length equals 17 residues.

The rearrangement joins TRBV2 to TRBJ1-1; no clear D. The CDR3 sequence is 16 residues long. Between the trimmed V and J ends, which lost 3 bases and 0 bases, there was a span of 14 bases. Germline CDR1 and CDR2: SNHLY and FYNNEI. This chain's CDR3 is CASSDILRVMNTEAFF. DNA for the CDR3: TGTGCCAGCAGTGATATTTTGAGGGTCATGAACACTGAAGCTTTCTTT.

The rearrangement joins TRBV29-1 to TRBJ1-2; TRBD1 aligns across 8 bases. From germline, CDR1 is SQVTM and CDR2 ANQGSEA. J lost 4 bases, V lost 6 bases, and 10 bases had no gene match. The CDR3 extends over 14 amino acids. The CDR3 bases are TGCAGCGTGAGGGGACAGGCAATACCCTATGGCTACACCTTC. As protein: CSVRGQAIPYGYTF.

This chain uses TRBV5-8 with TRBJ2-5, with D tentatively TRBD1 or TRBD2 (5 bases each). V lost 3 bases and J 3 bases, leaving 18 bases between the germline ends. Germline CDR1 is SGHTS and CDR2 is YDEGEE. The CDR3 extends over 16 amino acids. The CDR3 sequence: CASSSRPGASKETQYF. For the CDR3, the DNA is TGTGCCAGCAGCTCCAGACCCGGGGCCTCGAAAGAGACCCAGTACTTC.

CDR3 nucleotide sequence: TGCGCCAGCAGCTTGGTAGTGGGAAATAGCTATGGCTACACCTTC. Its protein product is CASSLVVGNSYGYTF. V usage is TRBV5-1 and J usage is TRBJ1-2; D is undetermined. CDR1 and CDR2 from the germline V gene are SGHRS and YFSETQ. This CDR3 has 15 residues. Trimming took 0 bases from V and 4 from J, leaving 13 bases between them.